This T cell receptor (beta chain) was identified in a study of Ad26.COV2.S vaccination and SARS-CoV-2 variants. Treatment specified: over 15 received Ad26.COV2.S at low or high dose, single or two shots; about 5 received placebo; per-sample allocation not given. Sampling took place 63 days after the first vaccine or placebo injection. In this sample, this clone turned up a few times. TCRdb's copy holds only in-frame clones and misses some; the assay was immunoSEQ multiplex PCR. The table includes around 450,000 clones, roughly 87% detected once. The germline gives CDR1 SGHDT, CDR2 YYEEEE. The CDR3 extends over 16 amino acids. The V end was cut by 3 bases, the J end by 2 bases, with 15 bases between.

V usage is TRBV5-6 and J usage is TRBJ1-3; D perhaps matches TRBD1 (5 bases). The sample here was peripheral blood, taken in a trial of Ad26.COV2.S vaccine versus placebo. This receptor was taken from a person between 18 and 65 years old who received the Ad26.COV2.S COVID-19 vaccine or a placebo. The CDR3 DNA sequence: TGTGCCAGCAGCTACCTGGCGGGACGGACTGGAAACACCATATATTTT. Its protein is CASSYLAGRTGNTIYF.